This is a list of T cell receptor beta chains from one sample in a study of blood T cell repertoires in COVID-19. The table came from immunoSEQ multiplex PCR; TCRdb's copy has only in-frame clones and leaves some out. The sample comprises about 200,000 clones, around 80% of which are singletons, and roughly 8.8% rests with the top ten. Material for sequencing was peripheral blood. Every receptor here comes from a woman aged 45-60 years with acute or convalescent COVID-19. Both conserved end residues are trimmed from each CDR3. Each record gives: CDR3 length, J gene, V gene, CDR3 protein.

length: 13; J: TRBJ1-2; V: TRBV24-1; CDR3: ATSDGTGPHYGYT
length: 13; J: TRBJ2-1; V: TRBV9; CDR3: ASSPRGLGGNEQF
length: 11; J: TRBJ2-7; V: TRBV5-1; CDR3: ASSLELAYEQY
length: 16; J: TRBJ2-3; V: TRBV9; CDR3: ASSPRQSLGGPRDTQY
length: 15; J: TRBJ2-2; V: TRBV5-1; CDR3: ASSQPSGQANTGELF
length: 11; J: TRBJ2-5; V: TRBV29-1; CDR3: SVEKGGRETQY
length: 12; J: TRBJ1-1; V: TRBV9; CDR3: ASSVGFGDTEAF
length: 9; J: TRBJ1-2; V: TRBV20-1; CDR3: SAASGYGYT
length: 12; J: TRBJ2-5; V: TRBV28; CDR3: ASSLAGPQETQY
length: 14; J: TRBJ2-3; V: TRBV19; CDR3: ASSTTGTSGSDTQY
length: 13; J: TRBJ2-7; V: TRBV28; CDR3: ASSLGGGTSYEQY
length: 15; J: TRBJ1-5; V: TRBV6-1; CDR3: ASSDRDRLYSNQPQH
length: 12; J: TRBJ1-1; V: TRBV6-5; CDR3: ASRLLTGGLEAF
length: 12; J: TRBJ1-6; V: TRBV7-2; CDR3: ASSLAGGDSPLH
length: 12; J: TRBJ2-3; V: TRBV6-1; CDR3: ASSGASPTDTQY
length: 14; J: TRBJ2-3; V: TRBV19; CDR3: ASSTGTSRSTDTQY
length: 13; J: TRBJ2-7; V: TRBV27; CDR3: ASSLVQGSSYEQY
length: 14; J: TRBJ2-2; V: TRBV12-5; CDR3: ASGPTGSSNTGELF
length: 14; J: TRBJ2-2; V: TRBV11-3; CDR3: ASSAQGAGGTGELF
length: 13; J: TRBJ1-1; V: TRBV27; CDR3: ASSPTVTRSTEAF
length: 9; J: TRBJ2-7; V: TRBV20-1; CDR3: SARDLGAQY
length: 13; J: TRBJ2-5; V: TRBV18; CDR3: ASSPLAVAGETQY
length: 10; J: TRBJ2-5; V: TRBV29-1; CDR3: SARGLGETQY
length: 15; J: TRBJ2-7; V: TRBV9; CDR3: ASSVGTSGSWDYEQY
length: 11; J: TRBJ1-1; V: TRBV6-1; CDR3: ASSEDRDTEAF
length: 14; J: TRBJ2-7; V: TRBV5-8; CDR3: ASSWLAGATSYEQY
length: 12; J: TRBJ2-7; V: TRBV30; CDR3: AWSGAAGGNEQY
length: 12; J: TRBJ2-7; V: TRBV11-2; CDR3: ASSPRVSDGEQY
length: 12; J: TRBJ1-1; V: TRBV19; CDR3: ASSLTGMNTEAF
length: 14; J: TRBJ2-2; V: TRBV27; CDR3: ASSPIGTGETGELF
length: 11; J: TRBJ2-7; V: TRBV2; CDR3: ASRPGLAYEQY
length: 15; J: TRBJ2-2; V: TRBV13; CDR3: ASSRALGQVITGELF
length: 16; J: TRBJ2-7; V: TRBV5-4; CDR3: ASSFLPPSGSPSYEQY
length: 14; J: TRBJ2-1; V: TRBV14; CDR3: ASSQDGGSSYNEQF
length: 12; J: TRBJ1-3; V: TRBV7-6; CDR3: ASGSVISGNTIY
length: 12; J: TRBJ2-2; V: TRBV2; CDR3: ASSEAQGSGELF
length: 12; J: TRBJ1-2; V: TRBV4-2; CDR3: ASSQDGRGYGYT
length: 11; J: TRBJ2-7; V: TRBV5-1; CDR3: ASSLATGGEQY
length: 17; J: TRBJ2-6; V: TRBV30; CDR3: AWSRLMGTGGTGANVLT
length: 16; J: TRBJ1-3; V: TRBV2; CDR3: ASSLILLQGASGNTIY
length: 13; J: TRBJ2-3; V: TRBV4-2; CDR3: ASSQHSGSTDTQY
length: 14; J: TRBJ2-1; V: TRBV12-2; CDR3: ASRFGGPSSYNEQF
length: 14; J: TRBJ2-1; V: TRBV28; CDR3: ASRPDTGGSYNEQF
length: 11; J: TRBJ2-7; V: TRBV5-6; CDR3: ASSLASDSPQY
length: 15; J: TRBJ2-1; V: TRBV24-1; CDR3: ATSDLGRGGRYNEQF
length: 13; J: TRBJ2-1; V: TRBV7-9; CDR3: ASSGTSDYFGEQF